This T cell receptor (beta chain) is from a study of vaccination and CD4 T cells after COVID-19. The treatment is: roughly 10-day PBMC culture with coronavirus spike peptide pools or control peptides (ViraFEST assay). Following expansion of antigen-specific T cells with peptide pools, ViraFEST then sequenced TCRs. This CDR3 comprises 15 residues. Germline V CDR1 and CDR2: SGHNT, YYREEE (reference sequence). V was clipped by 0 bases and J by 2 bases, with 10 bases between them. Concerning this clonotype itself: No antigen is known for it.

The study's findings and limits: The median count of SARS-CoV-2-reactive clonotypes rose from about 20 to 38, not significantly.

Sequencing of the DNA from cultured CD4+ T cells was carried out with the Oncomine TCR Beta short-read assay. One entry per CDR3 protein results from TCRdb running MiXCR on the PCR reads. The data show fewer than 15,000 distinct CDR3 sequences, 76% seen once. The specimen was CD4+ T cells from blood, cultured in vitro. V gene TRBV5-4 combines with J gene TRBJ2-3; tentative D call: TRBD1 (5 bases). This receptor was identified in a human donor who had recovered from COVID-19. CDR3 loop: CASSLGAGPTDTQYF. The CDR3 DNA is TGTGCCAGCAGCTTGGGGGCAGGGCCCACAGATACGCAGTATTTT.